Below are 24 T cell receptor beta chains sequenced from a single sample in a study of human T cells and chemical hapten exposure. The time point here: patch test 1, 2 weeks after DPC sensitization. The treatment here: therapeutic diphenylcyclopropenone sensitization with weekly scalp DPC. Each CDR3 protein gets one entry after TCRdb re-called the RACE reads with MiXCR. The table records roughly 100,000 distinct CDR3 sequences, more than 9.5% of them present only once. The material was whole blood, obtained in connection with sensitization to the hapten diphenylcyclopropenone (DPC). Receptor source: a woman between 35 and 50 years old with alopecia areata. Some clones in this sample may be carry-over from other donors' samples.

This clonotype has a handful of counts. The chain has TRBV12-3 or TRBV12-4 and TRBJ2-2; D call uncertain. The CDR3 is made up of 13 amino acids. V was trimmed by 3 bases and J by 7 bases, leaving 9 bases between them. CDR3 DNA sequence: TGTGCCAGCAGTTTGGTTTTGGGCGGGGAGCTGTTTTTT. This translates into CASSLVLGGELFF.

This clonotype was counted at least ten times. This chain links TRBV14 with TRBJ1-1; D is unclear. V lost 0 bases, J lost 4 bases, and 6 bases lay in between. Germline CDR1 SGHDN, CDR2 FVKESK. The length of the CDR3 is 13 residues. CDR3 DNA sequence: TGTGCCAGCAGCCAAGATCACGTCACTGAAGCTTTCTTT. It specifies CASSQDHVTEAFF.

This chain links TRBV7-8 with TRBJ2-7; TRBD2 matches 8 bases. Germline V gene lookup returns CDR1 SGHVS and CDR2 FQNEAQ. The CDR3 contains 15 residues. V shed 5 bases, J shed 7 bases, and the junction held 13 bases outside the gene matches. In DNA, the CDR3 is TGTGCCAGCAGCCCCAGGGAGCGGGGGTGGGGAGAGCAGTACTTC. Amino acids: CASSPRERGWGEQYF.

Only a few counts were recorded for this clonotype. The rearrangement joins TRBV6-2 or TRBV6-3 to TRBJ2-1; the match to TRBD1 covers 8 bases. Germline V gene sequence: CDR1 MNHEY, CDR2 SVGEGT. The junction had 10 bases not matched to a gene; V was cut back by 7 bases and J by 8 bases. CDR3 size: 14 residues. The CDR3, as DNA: TGTGCCAGCACCGACAGGGGCCCGCACTATGAGCAGTTCTTC. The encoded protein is CASTDRGPHYEQFF.

The CDR3 loop reads CASSLAGTDYGYTF. DNA for the CDR3: TGTGCCAGCAGCTTAGCCGGGACAGACTATGGCTACACCTTC. This chain joins TRBV11-2 and TRBJ1-2; 7 bases fit TRBD1. Per the germline V gene, CDR1 is SGHAT and CDR2 is FQNNGV. The length of the CDR3 is 14 residues. After removal of 1 base from V and 3 bases from J, the junction contained 2 bases not matched to a gene.

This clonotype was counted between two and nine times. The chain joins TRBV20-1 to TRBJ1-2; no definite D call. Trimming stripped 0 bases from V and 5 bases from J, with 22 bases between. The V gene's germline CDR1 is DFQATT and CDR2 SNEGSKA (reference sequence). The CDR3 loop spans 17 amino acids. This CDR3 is CSARDPGELGPGYGYTF. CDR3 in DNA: TGCAGTGCTAGAGATCCTGGGGAATTGGGCCCGGGGTATGGCTACACCTTC.

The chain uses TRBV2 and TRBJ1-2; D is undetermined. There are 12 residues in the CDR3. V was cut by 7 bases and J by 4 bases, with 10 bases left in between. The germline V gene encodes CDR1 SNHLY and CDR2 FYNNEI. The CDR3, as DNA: TGTGCCAGCAAGCGGCAGACCTATGGCTACACCTTC. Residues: CASKRQTYGYTF.

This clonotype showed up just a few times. CDR3 DNA: TGCAGTGCTCCGAGAACTAGCTTGTTTAGGGCTAGCGGGGTAGAGCAGTTCTTC. It codes for CSAPRTSLFRASGVEQFF. The V gene is TRBV20-1, the J gene TRBJ2-1, with 9 bases lining up with TRBD2. The J segment lost 10 bases and the V segment lost 5 bases, leaving 24 bases of the junction unmatched. Per germline, CDR1 DFQATT and CDR2 SNEGSKA (reference sequence). The CDR3 extends over 18 amino acids.

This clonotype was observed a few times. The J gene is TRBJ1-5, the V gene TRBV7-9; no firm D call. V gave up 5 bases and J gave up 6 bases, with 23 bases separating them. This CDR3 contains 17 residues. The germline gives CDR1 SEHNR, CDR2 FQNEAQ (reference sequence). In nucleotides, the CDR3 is TGTGCCAGCAGCGGGGAACTGACTCCCGGCCGGGGTCAGCCCCAGCATTTT. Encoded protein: CASSGELTPGRGQPQHF.

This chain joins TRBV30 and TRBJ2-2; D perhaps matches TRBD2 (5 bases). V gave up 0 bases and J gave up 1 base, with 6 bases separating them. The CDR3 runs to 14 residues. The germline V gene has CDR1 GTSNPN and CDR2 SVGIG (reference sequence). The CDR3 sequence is CAWSVGRNTGELFF. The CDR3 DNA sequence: TGTGCCTGGAGTGTAGGGAGGAACACCGGGGAGCTGTTTTTT.

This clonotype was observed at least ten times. Written as DNA, the CDR3 is TGTGCCAGCAGTGGGGACGGGAATCAGCCCCAGCATTTT. It specifies CASSGDGNQPQHF. This chain uses TRBV2 with TRBJ1-5; maybe TRBD1 (5 bases). The germline gives CDR1 SNHLY, CDR2 FYNNEI. The CDR3 contains 13 residues. The V end was cut by 4 bases, the J end by 4 bases, with 8 bases between.

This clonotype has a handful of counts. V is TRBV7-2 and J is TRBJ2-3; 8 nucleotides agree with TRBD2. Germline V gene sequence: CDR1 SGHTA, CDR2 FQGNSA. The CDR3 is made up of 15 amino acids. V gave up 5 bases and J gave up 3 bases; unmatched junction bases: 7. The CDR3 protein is CASSASGSWTDTQYF. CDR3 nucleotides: TGTGCCAGCAGCGCCAGCGGGAGTTGGACAGATACGCAGTATTTT. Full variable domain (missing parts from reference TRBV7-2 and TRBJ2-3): GAGVSQSPSNKVTEKGKDVELRCDPISGHTALYWYRQSLGQGLEFLIYFQGNSAPDKSGLPSDRFSAERTGGSVSTLTIQRTQQEDSAVYLCASSASGSWTDTQYFGPGTRLTVL.

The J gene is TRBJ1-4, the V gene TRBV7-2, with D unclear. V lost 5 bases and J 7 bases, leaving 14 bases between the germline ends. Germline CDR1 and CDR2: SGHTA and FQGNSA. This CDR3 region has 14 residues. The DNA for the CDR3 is TGTGCCAGCAGCCCCGGTTCGGCGGGTGAAAAACTGTTTTTT. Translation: CASSPGSAGEKLFF.

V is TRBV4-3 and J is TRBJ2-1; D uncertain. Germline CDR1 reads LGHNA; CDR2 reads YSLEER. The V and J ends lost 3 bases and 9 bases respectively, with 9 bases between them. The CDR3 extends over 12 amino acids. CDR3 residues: CASSHLGGEQFF. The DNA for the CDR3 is TGCGCCAGCAGCCACCTCGGCGGTGAGCAGTTCTTC.

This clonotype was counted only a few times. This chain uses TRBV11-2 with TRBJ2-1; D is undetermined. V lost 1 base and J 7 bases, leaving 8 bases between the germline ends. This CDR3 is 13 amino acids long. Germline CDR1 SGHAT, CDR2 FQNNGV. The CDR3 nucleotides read TGTGCCAGCAGCTTAGGACAAAGGAATGAGCAGTTCTTC. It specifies CASSLGQRNEQFF. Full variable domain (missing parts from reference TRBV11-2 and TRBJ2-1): EAGVAQSPRYKIIEKRQSVAFWCNPISGHATLYWYQQILGQGPKLLIQFQNNGVVDDSQLPKDRFSAERLKGVDSTLKIQPAKLEDSAVYLCASSLGQRNEQFFGPGTRLTVL.

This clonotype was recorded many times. CDR3 nucleotide sequence: TGCAGCGTTGGGGAAGAGCAGTTCTTC. It yields the protein CSVGEEQFF. The chain is built from TRBV29-1 and TRBJ2-1, with D hard to call. Germline V gene data show CDR1 as SQVTM and CDR2 as ANQGSEA. Trimming cost V 4 bases and J 10 bases, with 5 bases left between them. This CDR3 region has 9 residues.

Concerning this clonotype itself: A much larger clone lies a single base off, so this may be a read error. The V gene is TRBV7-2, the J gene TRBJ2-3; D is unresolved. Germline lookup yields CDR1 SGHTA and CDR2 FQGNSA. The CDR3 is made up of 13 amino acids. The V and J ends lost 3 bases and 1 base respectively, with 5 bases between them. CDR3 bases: TGTGCCAGCAGCTTCGAGGGCACAGATACGCAGTATTTT. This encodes CASSFEGTDTQYF.

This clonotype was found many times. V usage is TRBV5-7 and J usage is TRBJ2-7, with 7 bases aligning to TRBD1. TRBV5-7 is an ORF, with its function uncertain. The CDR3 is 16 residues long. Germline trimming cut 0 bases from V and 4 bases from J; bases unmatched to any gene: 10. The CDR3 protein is CASSLERTGPYYEQYF. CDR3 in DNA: TGTGCCAGCAGCTTGGAGAGGACAGGACCATATTACGAGCAGTACTTC.

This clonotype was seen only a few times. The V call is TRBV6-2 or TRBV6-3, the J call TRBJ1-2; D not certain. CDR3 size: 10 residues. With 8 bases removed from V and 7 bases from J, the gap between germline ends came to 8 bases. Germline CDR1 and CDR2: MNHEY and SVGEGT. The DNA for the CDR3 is TGTGCCAGCTACAGAAGTGGCTACACCTTC. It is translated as CASYRSGYTF.

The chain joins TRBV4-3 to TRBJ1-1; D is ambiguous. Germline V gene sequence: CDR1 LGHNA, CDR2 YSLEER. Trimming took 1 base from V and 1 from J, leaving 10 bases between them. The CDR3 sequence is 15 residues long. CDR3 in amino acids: CASSQAPQQNTEAFF. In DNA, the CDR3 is TGCGCCAGCAGCCAAGCACCCCAGCAGAACACTGAAGCTTTCTTT.

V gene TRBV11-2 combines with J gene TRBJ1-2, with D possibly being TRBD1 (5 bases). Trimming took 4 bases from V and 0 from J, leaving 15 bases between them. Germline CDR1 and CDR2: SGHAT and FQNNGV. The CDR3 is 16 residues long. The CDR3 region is CASSSRDPSANYGYTF. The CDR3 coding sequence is TGTGCCAGCAGCTCTAGGGACCCATCAGCTAACTATGGCTACACCTTC.

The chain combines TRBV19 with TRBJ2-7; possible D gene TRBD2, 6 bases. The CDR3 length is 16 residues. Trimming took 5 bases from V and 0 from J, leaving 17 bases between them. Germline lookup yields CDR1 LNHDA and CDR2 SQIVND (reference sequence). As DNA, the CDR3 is TGTGCCAGTAGTCAATCGGACTACCTGAGCTCCTACGAGCAGTACTTC. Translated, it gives CASSQSDYLSSYEQYF.

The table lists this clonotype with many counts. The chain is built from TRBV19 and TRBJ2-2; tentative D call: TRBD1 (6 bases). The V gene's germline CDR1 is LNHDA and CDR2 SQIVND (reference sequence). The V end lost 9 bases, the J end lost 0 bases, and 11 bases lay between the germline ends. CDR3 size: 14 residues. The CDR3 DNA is TGTGCCAGCGACAGGACCCCGAACACCGGGGAGCTGTTTTTT. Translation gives CASDRTPNTGELFF. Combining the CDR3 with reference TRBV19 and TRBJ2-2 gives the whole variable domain DGGITQSPKYLFRKEGQNVTLSCEQNLNHDAMYWYRQDPGQGLRLIYYSQIVNDFQKGDIAEGYSVSREKKESFPLTVTSAQKNPTAFYLCASDRTPNTGELFFGEGSRLTVL.

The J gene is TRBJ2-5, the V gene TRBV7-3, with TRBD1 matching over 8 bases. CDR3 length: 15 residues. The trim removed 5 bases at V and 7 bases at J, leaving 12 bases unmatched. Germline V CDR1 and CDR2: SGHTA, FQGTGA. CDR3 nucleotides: TGTGCCAGCAGCGGAATGACAGGGGCTCCATGGACCCAGTACTTC. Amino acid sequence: CASSGMTGAPWTQYF.